This T cell receptor beta chain was recovered during a study of blood T cell dynamics during melanoma immunotherapy. Study overall: Standard first-line treatment here was pembrolizumab or nivolumab plus ipilimumab in metastatic melanoma.

Regarding time point: pre-treatment baseline. Blood was drawn before treatment and at week 3 after checkpoint blockade. Apart from two fast progressors, RECIST 1.1 response was judged 12 weeks post-infusion. Patients with prior systemic cancer treatment, concomitant immunosuppressants, or other active malignancies were excluded. Trimming took 2 bases from V and 0 from J, leaving 11 bases between them. Germline V lookup: CDR1 SGHKS, CDR2 YYEKEE (reference sequence). This CDR3 contains 16 residues. Method: immunoSEQ multiplex PCR; TCRdb's copy keeps in-frame clones and lacks some. The sample holds some 6,000 clones; roughly 85% are singletons and the top ten take around 2%.

The V call is TRBV5-5, the J call TRBJ1-4; D ambiguous. Sequences were derived from blood, sampled from a patient treated with checkpoint blockade. The TCR comes from a human donor with melanoma. The CDR3, as DNA: TGTGCCAGCAGCTTCCGGTCTGTCTCAACTAATGAAAAACTGTTTTTT. Amino acid sequence: CASSFRSVSTNEKLFF. Combining the CDR3 with reference TRBV5-5 and TRBJ1-4 gives the whole variable domain DAGVTQSPTHLIKTRGQQVTLRCSPISGHKSVSWYQQVLGQGPQFIFQYYEKEERGRGNFPDRFSARQFPNYSSELNVNALLLGDSALYLCASSFRSVSTNEKLFFGSGTQLSVL.